This entry lists 23 T cell receptor beta chains sequenced from one sample in a study of blood T cell repertoires in COVID-19. Clones were sequenced by immunoSEQ multiplex PCR, and TCRdb holds only the in-frame ones, with some missing. The profile shows fewer than 120,000 clones, around 76% of them singletons. The sequenced sample consisted of peripheral blood. Source of these receptors: an elderly woman with acute or convalescent COVID-19.

This clone was observed once. The rearrangement uses TRBV14 and TRBJ2-7; 9 positions agree with TRBD2. V was pared by 1 base and J by 3 bases, with 10 bases of the junction left unmatched. The CDR3 contains 17 residues. Germline CDR1 and CDR2: SGHDN and FVKESK. CDR3 residues: CASSQASSGIWVYEQYF. The CDR3 bases are TGTGCCAGCAGCCAAGCCTCTAGCGGGATTTGGGTCTACGAGCAGTACTTC.

V gene TRBV5-1 combines with J gene TRBJ1-4; perhaps TRBD1 as D (5 bases). Trimming took off 4 bases at V and 4 bases at J, with 14 bases between the two ends. The V gene's germline CDR1 is SGHRS and CDR2 YFSETQ. The CDR3 is 15 residues long. The CDR3 region has the DNA TGCGCCAGCAGCAGTCAGGGAGGAGATAATGAAAAACTGTTTTTT. Its translation is CASSSQGGDNEKLFF. Using reference TRBV5-1 and TRBJ1-4 for the parts outside the CDR3, the full variable domain is KAGVTQTPRYLIKTRGQQVTLSCSPISGHRSVSWYQQTPGQGLQFLFEYFSETQRNKGNFPGRFSGRQFSNSRSEMNVSTLELGDSALYLCASSSQGGDNEKLFFGSGTQLSVL.

The genes are TRBV19 and TRBJ1-6; 7 positions agree with TRBD1. The CDR3 sequence is 15 residues long. With V trimmed by 5 bases and J by 7 bases, 8 bases remained unmatched. The germline V gene encodes CDR1 LNHDA and CDR2 SQIVND (reference sequence). The CDR3 nucleotides are TGTGCCAGTAGTCCTCCGGGACAGCGGAATTCACCCCTCCACTTT. As protein: CASSPPGQRNSPLHF.

This clone was detected a few times. The chain employs TRBV28 and TRBJ1-5; 11 bases match TRBD1. Germline CDR1 is MDHEN and CDR2 is SYDVKM. The CDR3 is 12 residues long. V dropped 11 bases and J dropped 8; count of bases not matched to a gene: 5. CDR3 in DNA: TGTGCCTCCGGACAGGGGGCTAAGCCCCAGCATTTT. Translated: CASGQGAKPQHF.

This clone turned up a few times. This CDR3 is CASNVGQGYSNQPQHF. CDR3 coding DNA: TGTGCCAGCAATGTGGGACAGGGTTATAGCAATCAGCCCCAGCATTTT. The chain carries TRBV28 and TRBJ1-5, with 9 positions matching TRBD1. The CDR3 runs 16 residues. Germline CDR1 is MDHEN and CDR2 is SYDVKM. Losses at the gene ends were 7 bases for V and 0 bases for J; bases not matched to a gene: 7.

The CDR3 sequence is CASSLETAGNTIYF. The CDR3 DNA follows: TGTGCCAGCAGCTTGGAGACAGCTGGAAACACCATATATTTT. This chain links TRBV7-8 with TRBJ1-3; tentative D call: TRBD1 (5 bases). V was cut by 3 bases and J by 2 bases, with 8 bases left in between. This CDR3 spans 14 amino acids. Germline loops: CDR1 SGHVS, CDR2 FQNEAQ.

The V call is TRBV9, the J call TRBJ2-7, with D possibly being TRBD2 (7 bases). Germline-derived CDR1 and CDR2 are SGDLS and YYNGEE. The length of the CDR3 is 16 residues. V lost 2 bases and J lost 4, with 19 bases in between. This CDR3 is CASSVGRGALSYEQYF. The CDR3 bases are TGTGCCAGCAGCGTGGGGAGGGGGGCCCTTTCGTACGAGCAGTACTTC.

The V call is TRBV7-6, the J call TRBJ2-3; D gene uncertain. The germline gives CDR1 SGHVS, CDR2 FNYEAQ. CDR3 length: 13 residues. V shed 5 bases and J shed 5 bases, with 11 bases lying between them. The CDR3 protein is CASSLSNLDTQYF. The DNA of the CDR3 is TGTGCCAGCAGCCTTTCTAACCTAGATACGCAGTATTTT.

DNA of the CDR3: TGTGCCAGCACCGCCGGGTCCTCCTACGAGCAGTACTTC. Its protein product is CASTAGSSYEQYF. The rearrangement links TRBV12-3 or TRBV12-4 to TRBJ2-7; the D is unclear. CDR3 length equals 13 residues. Trimming removed 7 bases from V and 0 bases from J, with 10 bases in between.

The J gene is TRBJ1-2, the V gene TRBV11-2; D is perhaps TRBD1 (5 bases). CDR1 and CDR2 from the germline V gene are SGHAT and FQNNGV. CDR3 length equals 14 residues. The V end lost 5 bases, the J end lost 4 bases, and 14 bases lay between the germline ends. The CDR3 region is CASSLNTQGYGYTF. CDR3 sequence (DNA): TGTGCCAGCAGCCTCAATACCCAGGGCTATGGCTACACCTTC.

The rearrangement joins TRBV27 to TRBJ2-2; 8 nucleotides align to TRBD2. The germline V gene encodes CDR1 MNHEY and CDR2 SMNVEV (reference sequence). CDR3 size: 14 residues. V gave up 7 bases and J gave up 5 bases; unmatched junction bases: 6. CDR3 protein: CASKTSEGTGELFF. The CDR3 DNA is TGTGCCAGCAAGACTAGCGAGGGGACCGGGGAGCTGTTTTTT.

The V call is TRBV28, the J call TRBJ2-1; tentatively, D is TRBD1 (6 bases). Deletions cut 6 bases from V and 6 bases from J, with 15 bases between. The CDR3 has 14 amino acids. CDR1 and CDR2 from the germline V gene are MDHEN and SYDVKM. The CDR3 region is CASSSGTFPNEQFF. The CDR3, as DNA: TGTGCCAGCAGCTCCGGGACATTCCCCAATGAGCAGTTCTTC. The entire variable domain, with the rest obtained from reference TRBV28 and TRBJ2-1, is as follows: DVKVTQSSRYLVKRTGEKVFLECVQDMDHENMFWYRQDPGLGLRLIYFSYDVKMKEKGDIPEGYSVSREKKERFSLILESASTNQTSMYLCASSSGTFPNEQFFGPGTRLTVL.

The chain uses TRBV6-5 and TRBJ2-7; 11 nucleotides line up with TRBD2. The germline V gene has CDR1 MNHEY and CDR2 SVGAGI. The CDR3 length is 12 residues. V was clipped by 8 bases and J by 5 bases; unmatched bases: 2. The DNA of the CDR3 is TGTGCCAGCGGGGGACTAGCGGACGAGCAGTACTTC. Translation gives CASGGLADEQYF.

This rearrangement joins TRBV3-1 (or the pseudogene TRBV3-2) to TRBJ2-1; unclear D gene. Trimming took off 0 bases at V and 0 bases at J, with 9 bases between the two ends. Germline V CDR1 and CDR2: LGHDT, YNNKEL (reference sequence). The CDR3 totals 16 residues. For the CDR3, the DNA is TGTGCCAGCAGCCAAGATACGCTCAGCTCCTACAATGAGCAGTTCTTC. This sequence encodes CASSQDTLSSYNEQFF.

There are a few counts of this clone. The V and J genes are TRBV7-8 and TRBJ2-6; 12 nucleotides match TRBD2. The V segment lost 5 bases and the J segment 0 bases; nucleotides outside the gene matches: 2. The CDR3 runs 17 residues. Germline V lookup: CDR1 SGHVS, CDR2 FQNEAQ. CDR3 protein: CASSPSGRASGANVLTF. CDR3 nucleotide sequence: TGTGCCAGCAGCCCTAGCGGGAGGGCCTCTGGGGCCAACGTCCTGACTTTC. The variable domain in full, completed from reference TRBV7-8 and TRBJ2-6, reads GAGVSQSPRYKVAKRGQDVALRCDPISGHVSLFWYQQALGQGPEFLTYFQNEAQLDKSGLPSDRFFAERPEGSVSTLKIQRTQQEDSAVYLCASSPSGRASGANVLTFGAGSRLTVL.

This chain connects TRBV6-5 to TRBJ2-5; TRBD1 agrees at 10 bases. This CDR3 has 15 amino acids. Trimming removed 2 bases from V and 1 base from J; junction bases left unmatched: 1. Looked up from germline, CDR1 is MNHEY and CDR2 is SVGAGI. In nucleotides, the CDR3 is TGTGCCAGCAGTTACGACAGGGGGCGCCAAGAGACCCAGTACTTC. This encodes CASSYDRGRQETQYF.

This chain links TRBV5-1 with TRBJ2-5; 11 nucleotides match TRBD2. The CDR3 consists of 16 residues. The germline V gene has CDR1 SGHRS and CDR2 YFSETQ. Trimming at V came to 1 base and at J to 2 bases, leaving 4 bases not matched to a gene. In nucleotides, the CDR3 is TGCGCCAGCAGCTTGATGTTAGCGGGGGGGCAAGAGACCCAGTACTTC. Amino acids: CASSLMLAGGQETQYF.

This chain links TRBV18 with TRBJ2-7; D is possibly TRBD2 (7 bases). Germline values: CDR1 KGHSH, CDR2 LQKENI. This CDR3 is built from 14 residues. V was clipped by 3 bases and J by 3 bases, with 12 bases between them. This CDR3 reads CASSPPGEGYEQYF. The DNA of the CDR3 is TGTGCCAGCTCACCCCCAGGGGAGGGCTACGAGCAGTACTTC.

The chain joins TRBV28 to TRBJ1-1; 7 nucleotides match TRBD1. The V gene's germline CDR1 is MDHEN and CDR2 SYDVKM. The J segment lost 1 base and the V segment lost 4 bases, leaving 6 bases of the junction unmatched. The CDR3 contains 15 residues. The CDR3 spells CASSYLQGSNTEAFF. In DNA form, the CDR3 reads TGTGCCAGCAGTTACCTACAGGGGTCGAACACTGAAGCTTTCTTT.

The genes are TRBV10-1 and TRBJ2-3; D might be TRBD1 (5 bases). The CDR3 consists of 14 residues. Per the germline V gene, CDR1 is WNHNN and CDR2 is SYGVQD (reference sequence). Trimming stripped 3 bases from V and 0 bases from J, with 7 bases between. CDR3 loop: CASSDRVSTDTQYF. DNA for the CDR3: TGCGCCAGCAGTGACAGGGTTAGCACAGATACGCAGTATTTT.

This chain links TRBV7-9 with TRBJ2-7, with 9 nucleotides matching TRBD1. The CDR3 length is 15 residues. The germline V gene encodes CDR1 SEHNR and CDR2 FQNEAQ (reference sequence). The trim removed 5 bases at V and 6 bases at J, leaving 11 bases unmatched. The CDR3 bases are TGTGCCAGCAGCCCCCGGGACAGGGATTGGGGCGAGCAGTACTTC. Translation gives CASSPRDRDWGEQYF.

This clone appeared a few times. The chain has TRBV4-2 and TRBJ2-2; no reliable D call. Trimming shortened V by 0 bases and J by 6 bases, and 8 bases separated the two germline ends. Germline V CDR1 and CDR2: LGHNA, YNFKEQ. The length of the CDR3 is 14 residues. The CDR3 here is CASSQDHPAGELFF. CDR3 coding DNA: TGTGCCAGCAGCCAAGACCACCCAGCCGGGGAGCTGTTTTTT.

The chain links TRBV6-5 to TRBJ1-2; TRBD1 is a possible D gene (6 bases). The CDR3 loop spans 12 amino acids. V dropped 4 bases and J dropped 6 bases, with 9 bases sitting between them. The germline CDR1 and CDR2 sequences are MNHEY and SVGAGI. The chain's CDR3 is CASSLSGDGYTF. The CDR3 region has the DNA TGTGCCAGCAGTTTATCAGGGGATGGCTACACCTTC.